The 2 T cell receptor beta chains in this list originate from one sample, sequenced in a study of blood T cell repertoires in COVID-19. Assay used: immunoSEQ multiplex PCR; TCRdb lists only in-frame clones, some missing. Of approximately 150,000 clones listed, approximately 88% are singletons. The sample taken for sequencing was peripheral blood. The receptors derive from a woman aged 45 to 65 with acute or convalescent COVID-19.

In this sample, this clone turned up a few times. This chain joins TRBV29-1 and TRBJ1-1; D is possibly TRBD1 (6 bases). V dropped 6 bases and J dropped 1 base, with 9 bases sitting between them. The CDR3 is 12 amino acids. Germline assignment: CDR1 SQVTM and CDR2 ANQGSEA. The CDR3 nucleotides are TGCAGCGTGGGGGCCTCGAACACTGAAGCTTTCTTT. Its protein is CSVGASNTEAFF.

This clone has a single count. V usage is TRBV1 and J usage is TRBJ1-1; TRBD1 is the table's D call, not checked against the DNA. TRBV1 is a pseudogene locus. The CDR3 extends over 14 amino acids. The DNA of the CDR3 is TGCACCAGCAGCCAAGACAGGGCCAACACTGAAGCTTTCTTT. This gives the protein CTSSQDRANTEAFF.